These T cell receptor beta chains were read from a single sample in a study of blood T cell repertoires in COVID-19. Method: immunoSEQ multiplex PCR; TCRdb's copy keeps in-frame clones and lacks some. The sample shows about 80,000 clones, 91% of them seen only once. The sample comprised peripheral blood. The receptors stem from a woman between 50 and 59 years old in a cohort sampled during active COVID-19. CDR3s include the opening cysteine and the closing phenylalanine or tryptophan. The order of the fields is D gene, J gene, V gene, CDR3 protein. The D gene is left open where the match is weak.

>NA|TRBJ2-7|TRBV9
CASSGYTDEQYF
>NA|TRBJ1-6|TRBV6-5
CASQLDTFNSPLHF
>NA|TRBJ1-3|TRBV29-1
CSVNGEPYSGNTIYF
>TRBD1|TRBJ1-2|TRBV19
CASTRDRGPGYTF
>NA|TRBJ1-2|TRBV28
CASSHSYGYTF
>NA|TRBJ2-5|TRBV7-7
CASSLFPGETQYF
>NA|TRBJ1-1|TRBV19
CASSITGTPNTEAFF
>NA|TRBJ1-1|TRBV11-1
CASSLETGNTEAFF
>NA|TRBJ2-7|TRBV30
CAWRGGGGYEQYF
>NA|TRBJ2-6|TRBV5-6
CASSGESGANVLTF
>NA|TRBJ1-2|TRBV28
CASSPSGYRLLANYGYTF
>TRBD1|TRBJ1-2|TRBV27
CASTHLGTGGVRAYGYTF